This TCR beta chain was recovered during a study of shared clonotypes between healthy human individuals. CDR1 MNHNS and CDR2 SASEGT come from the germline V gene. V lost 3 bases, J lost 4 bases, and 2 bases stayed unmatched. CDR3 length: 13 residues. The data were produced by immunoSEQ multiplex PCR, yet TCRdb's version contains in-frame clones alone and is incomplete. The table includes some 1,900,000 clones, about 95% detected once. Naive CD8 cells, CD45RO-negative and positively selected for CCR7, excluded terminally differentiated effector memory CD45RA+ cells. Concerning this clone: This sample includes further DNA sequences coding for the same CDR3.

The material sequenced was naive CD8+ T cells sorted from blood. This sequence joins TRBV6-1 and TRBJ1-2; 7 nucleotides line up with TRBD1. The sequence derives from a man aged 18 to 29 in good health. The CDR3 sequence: CASSEAGGYGYTF. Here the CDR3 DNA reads TGTGCCAGCAGTGAGGCAGGGGGCTATGGCTACACCTTC.